The clone carrying this TCR beta chain was picked up a small number of times. Trimming pared 6 bases from V and 3 bases from J, leaving 11 bases between. The CDR3 is made up of 13 amino acids. Germline V CDR1 and CDR2: LNHDA, SQIVND (reference sequence). The sample comes from a study of OX40 agonist ivuxolimab in advanced cancers. TCRdb's table, derived via immunoSEQ multiplex PCR, lists solely in-frame clones and lacks some. Counted here are about 46,000 clones, approximately 84% occurring once; the ten biggest clones make up about 2.9%. This TCR was sampled from an adult with an advanced solid tumor such as melanoma, head and neck, liver or kidney cancer. This chain joins TRBV19 and TRBJ1-1; D unclear. The sample here was CD4+ or CD8+ T cells sorted from blood, taken in a trial of the OX40 agonist ivuxolimab. Here the CDR3 reads CASRTTMDTEAFF. CDR3 DNA sequence: TGTGCCAGTAGAACAACCATGGACACTGAAGCTTTCTTT.